This TCR beta chain came from a study of blood T cell repertoires in COVID-19. About the research overall: Acute and convalescent COVID-19 specimens originated in the United States, Italy and Spain.

Methods used by the authors: Amplification with reference gene primers provided the estimates of nucleated cell counts. Generated by immunoSEQ multiplex PCR, the TCRdb table keeps only in-frame clones and is missing some. V and J calls and clone size are given by that table; D and trimming were obtained from the DNA. The profile covers around 140,000 clones, with around 86% appearing a single time and under 3% taken by the ten largest. The length of the CDR3 is 14 residues. The ends were cut back, 8 bases at V and 9 bases at J, with 20 bases in the middle. In germline, CDR1 is LNHDA, CDR2 SQIVND (reference sequence).

The sample taken for sequencing was peripheral blood. The rearrangement uses TRBV19 and TRBJ2-1; D possibly corresponds to TRBD1 (6 bases). This receptor was identified in a man aged 50 or older with active COVID-19. The CDR3 loop reads CASSRAGALPEQFF. In DNA, the CDR3 is TGTGCCAGTTCCAGGGCAGGGGCCCTTCCTGAGCAGTTCTTC.